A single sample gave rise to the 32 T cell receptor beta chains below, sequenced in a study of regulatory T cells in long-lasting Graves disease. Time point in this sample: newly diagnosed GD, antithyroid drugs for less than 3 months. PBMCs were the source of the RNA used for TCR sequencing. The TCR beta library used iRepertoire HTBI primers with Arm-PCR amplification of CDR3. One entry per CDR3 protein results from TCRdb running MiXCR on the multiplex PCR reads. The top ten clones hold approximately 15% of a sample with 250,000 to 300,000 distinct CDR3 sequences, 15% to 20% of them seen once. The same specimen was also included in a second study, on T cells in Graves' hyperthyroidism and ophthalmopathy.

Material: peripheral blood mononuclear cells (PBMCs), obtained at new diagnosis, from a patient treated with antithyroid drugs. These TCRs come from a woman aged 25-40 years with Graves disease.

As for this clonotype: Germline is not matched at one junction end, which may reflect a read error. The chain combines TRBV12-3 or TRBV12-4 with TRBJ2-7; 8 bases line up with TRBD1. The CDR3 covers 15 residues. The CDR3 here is CASSQPGTGPYEQYF. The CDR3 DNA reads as TGCGCCAGCAGCCAGCCCGGGACAGGTCCCTACGAGCAGTACTTC.

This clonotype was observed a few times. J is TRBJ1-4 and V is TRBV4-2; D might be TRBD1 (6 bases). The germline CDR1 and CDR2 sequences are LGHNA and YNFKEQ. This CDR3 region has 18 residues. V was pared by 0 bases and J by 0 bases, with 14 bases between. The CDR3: CASSQDETGTATNEKLFF. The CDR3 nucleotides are TGTGCCAGCAGCCAAGATGAAACAGGGACTGCAACTAATGAAAAACTGTTTTTT.

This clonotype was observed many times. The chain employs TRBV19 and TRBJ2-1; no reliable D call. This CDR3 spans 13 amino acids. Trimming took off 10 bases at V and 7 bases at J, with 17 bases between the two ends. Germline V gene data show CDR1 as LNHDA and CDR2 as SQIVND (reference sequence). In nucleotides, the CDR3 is TGTGCCACCAAGTCTCGGCCGGAAAATGAGCAGTTCTTC. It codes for CATKSRPENEQFF.

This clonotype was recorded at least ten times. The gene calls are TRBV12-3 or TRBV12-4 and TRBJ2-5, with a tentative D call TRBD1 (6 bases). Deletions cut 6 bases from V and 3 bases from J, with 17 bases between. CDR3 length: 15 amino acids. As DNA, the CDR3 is TGTGCCAGCAGAGCTAGGTTGGCAGGGGAAGAGACCCAGTACTTC. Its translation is CASRARLAGEETQYF.

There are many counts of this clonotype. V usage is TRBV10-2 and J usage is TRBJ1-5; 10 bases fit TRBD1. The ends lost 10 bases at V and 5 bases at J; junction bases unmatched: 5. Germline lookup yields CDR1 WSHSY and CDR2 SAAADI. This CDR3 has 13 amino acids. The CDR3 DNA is TGCGCCATCCGGACAGGGGGGGATCAGCCCCAGCATTTT. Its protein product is CAIRTGGDQPQHF.

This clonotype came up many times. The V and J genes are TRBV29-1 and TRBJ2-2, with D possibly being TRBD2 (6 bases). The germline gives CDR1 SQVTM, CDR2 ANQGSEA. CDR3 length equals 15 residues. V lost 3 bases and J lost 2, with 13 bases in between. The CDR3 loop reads CSVEGWGVNTGELFF. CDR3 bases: TGCAGCGTTGAGGGCTGGGGGGTAAACACCGGGGAGCTGTTTTTT.

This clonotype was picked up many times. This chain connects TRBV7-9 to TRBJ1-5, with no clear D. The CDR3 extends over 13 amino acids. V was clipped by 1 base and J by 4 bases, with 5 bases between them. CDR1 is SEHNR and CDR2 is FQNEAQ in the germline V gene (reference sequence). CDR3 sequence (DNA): TGTGCCAGCAGCTTAGGGGAAAATCAGCCCCAGCATTTT. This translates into CASSLGENQPQHF.

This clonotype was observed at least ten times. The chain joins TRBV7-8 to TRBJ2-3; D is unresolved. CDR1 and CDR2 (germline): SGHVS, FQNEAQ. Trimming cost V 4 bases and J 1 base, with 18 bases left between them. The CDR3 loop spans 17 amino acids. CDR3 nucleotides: TGTGCCAGCAGCTCCCTTAGGGTGCAGCGTGGCACAGATACGCAGTATTTT. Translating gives CASSSLRVQRGTDTQYF. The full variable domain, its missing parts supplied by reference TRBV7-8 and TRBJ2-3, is GAGVSQSPRYKVAKRGQDVALRCDPISGHVSLFWYQQALGQGPEFLTYFQNEAQLDKSGLPSDRFFAERPEGSVSTLKIQRTQQEDSAVYLCASSSLRVQRGTDTQYFGPGTRLTVL.

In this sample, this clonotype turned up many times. DNA of the CDR3: TGTGCCAGCAGCCTTGAGGACGGGCCCTACGAGCAGTACTTC. Residues: CASSLEDGPYEQYF. The rearrangement links TRBV7-2 to TRBJ2-7; D is unclear. The germline V and J ends were trimmed by 5 bases and 2 bases, with 13 bases remaining between them. CDR3 length: 14 residues. The V gene's germline CDR1 is SGHTA and CDR2 FQGNSA.

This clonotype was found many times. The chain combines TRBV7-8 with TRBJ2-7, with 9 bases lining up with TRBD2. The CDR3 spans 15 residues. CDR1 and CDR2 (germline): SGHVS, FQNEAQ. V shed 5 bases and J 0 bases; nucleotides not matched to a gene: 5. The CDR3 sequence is CASSLSGGVSYEQYF. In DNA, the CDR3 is TGTGCCAGCAGCCTTAGCGGGGGAGTCTCCTACGAGCAGTACTTC. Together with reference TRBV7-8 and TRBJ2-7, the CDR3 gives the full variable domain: GAGVSQSPRYKVAKRGQDVALRCDPISGHVSLFWYQQALGQGPEFLTYFQNEAQLDKSGLPSDRFFAERPEGSVSTLKIQRTQQEDSAVYLCASSLSGGVSYEQYFGPGTRLTVT.

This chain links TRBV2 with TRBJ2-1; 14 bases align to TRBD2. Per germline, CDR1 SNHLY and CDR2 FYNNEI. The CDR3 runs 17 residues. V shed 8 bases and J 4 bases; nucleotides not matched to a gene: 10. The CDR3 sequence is CASETSGGAAGYNEQFF. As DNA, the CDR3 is TGTGCCAGCGAGACTAGCGGGGGGGCCGCGGGGTACAATGAGCAGTTCTTC.

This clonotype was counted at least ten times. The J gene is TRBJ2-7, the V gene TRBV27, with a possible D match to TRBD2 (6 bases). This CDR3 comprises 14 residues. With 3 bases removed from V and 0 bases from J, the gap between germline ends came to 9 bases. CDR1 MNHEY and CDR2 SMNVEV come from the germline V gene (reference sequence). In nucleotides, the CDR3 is TGTGCCAGCAGTTTGGGGGGTCCCTCCTACGAGCAGTACTTC. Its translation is CASSLGGPSYEQYF.

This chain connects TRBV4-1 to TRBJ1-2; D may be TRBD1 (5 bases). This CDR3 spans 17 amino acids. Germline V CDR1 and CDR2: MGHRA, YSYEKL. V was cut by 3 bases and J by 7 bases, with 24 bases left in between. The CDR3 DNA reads TGCGCCAGCAGCCATGGTATCATTGACAGAAGGATCGGTGGCTACACCTTC. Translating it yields CASSHGIIDRRIGGYTF.

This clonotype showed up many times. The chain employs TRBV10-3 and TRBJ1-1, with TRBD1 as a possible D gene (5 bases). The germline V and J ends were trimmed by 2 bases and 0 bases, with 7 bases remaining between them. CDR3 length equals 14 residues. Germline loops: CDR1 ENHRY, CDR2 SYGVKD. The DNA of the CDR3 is TGTGCCATCAGTGAGAGGGGCCTGAACACTGAAGCTTTCTTT. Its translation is CAISERGLNTEAFF.

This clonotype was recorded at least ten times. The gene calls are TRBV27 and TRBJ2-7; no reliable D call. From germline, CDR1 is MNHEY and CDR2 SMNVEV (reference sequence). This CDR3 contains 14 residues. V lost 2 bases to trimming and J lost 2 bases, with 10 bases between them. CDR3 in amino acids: CASSLGDGTYEQYF. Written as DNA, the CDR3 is TGTGCCAGCAGTTTAGGGGATGGGACCTACGAGCAGTACTTC.

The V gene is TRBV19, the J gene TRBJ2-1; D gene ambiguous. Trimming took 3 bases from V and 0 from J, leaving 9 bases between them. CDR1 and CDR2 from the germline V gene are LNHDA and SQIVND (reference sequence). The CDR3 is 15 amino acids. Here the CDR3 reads CASSIGPSSYNEQFF. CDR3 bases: TGTGCCAGTAGTATTGGCCCCAGCTCCTACAATGAGCAGTTCTTC. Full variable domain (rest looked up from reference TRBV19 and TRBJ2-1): DGGITQSPKYLFRKEGQNVTLSCEQNLNHDAMYWYRQDPGQGLRLIYYSQIVNDFQKGDIAEGYSVSREKKESFPLTVTSAQKNPTAFYLCASSIGPSSYNEQFFGPGTRLTVL.

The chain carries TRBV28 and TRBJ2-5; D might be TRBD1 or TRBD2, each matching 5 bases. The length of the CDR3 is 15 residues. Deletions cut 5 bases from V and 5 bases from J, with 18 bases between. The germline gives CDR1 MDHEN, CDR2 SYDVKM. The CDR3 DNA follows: TGTGCCAGCAGTCCCGATCTGGGGGTCGGGGAGACCCAGTACTTC. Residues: CASSPDLGVGETQYF. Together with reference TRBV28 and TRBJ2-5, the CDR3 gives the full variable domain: DVKVTQSSRYLVKRTGEKVFLECVQDMDHENMFWYRQDPGLGLRLIYFSYDVKMKEKGDIPEGYSVSREKKERFSLILESASTNQTSMYLCASSPDLGVGETQYFGPGTRLLVL.

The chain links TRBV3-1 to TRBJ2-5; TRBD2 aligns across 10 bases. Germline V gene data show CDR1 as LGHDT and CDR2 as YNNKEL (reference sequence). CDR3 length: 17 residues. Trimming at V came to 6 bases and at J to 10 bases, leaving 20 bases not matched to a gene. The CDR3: CASSSRGQREGPWVQYF. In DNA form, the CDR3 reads TGTGCCAGCAGTTCCAGGGGGCAGCGGGAGGGCCCCTGGGTCCAGTACTTC.

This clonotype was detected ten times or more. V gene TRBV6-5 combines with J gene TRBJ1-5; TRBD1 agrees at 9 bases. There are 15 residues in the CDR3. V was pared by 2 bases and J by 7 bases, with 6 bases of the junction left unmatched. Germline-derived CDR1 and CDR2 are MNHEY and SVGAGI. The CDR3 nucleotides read TGTGCCAGCAGTTACGACCAGACAGGGGGACAGCCCCAGCATTTT. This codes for CASSYDQTGGQPQHF.

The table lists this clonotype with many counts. DNA of the CDR3: TGTGCCAGCAGTTATCTAAGGACAGGGGAGGGAGGTACGCAGTATTTT. Encoded protein: CASSYLRTGEGGTQYF. The chain has TRBV6-2 or TRBV6-3 and TRBJ2-3; 9 bases align to TRBD1. The ends lost 3 bases at V and 8 bases at J; junction bases unmatched: 12. Germline V lookup: CDR1 MNHEY, CDR2 SVGEGT. The CDR3 contains 16 residues.

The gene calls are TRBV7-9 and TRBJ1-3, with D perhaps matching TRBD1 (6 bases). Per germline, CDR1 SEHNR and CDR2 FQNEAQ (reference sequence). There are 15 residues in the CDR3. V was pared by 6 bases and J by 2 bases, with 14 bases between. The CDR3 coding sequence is TGTGCCAGCAGTCCAACGGGGGACACTGGAAACACCATATATTTT. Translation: CASSPTGDTGNTIYF.

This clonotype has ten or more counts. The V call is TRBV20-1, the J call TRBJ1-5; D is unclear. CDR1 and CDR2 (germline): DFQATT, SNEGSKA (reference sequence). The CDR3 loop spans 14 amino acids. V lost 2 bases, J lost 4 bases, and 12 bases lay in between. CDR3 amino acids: CSARPEAKNQPQHF. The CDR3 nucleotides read TGCAGTGCTAGACCTGAGGCGAAAAATCAGCCCCAGCATTTT.

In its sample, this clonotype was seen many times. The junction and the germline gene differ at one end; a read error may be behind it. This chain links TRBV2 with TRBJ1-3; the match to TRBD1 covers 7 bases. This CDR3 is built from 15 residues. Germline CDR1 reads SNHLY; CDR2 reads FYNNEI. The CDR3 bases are TGTGCCAACAGTGCCGACAGGGACTCTGGAAACACCATATATTTT. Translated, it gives CANSADRDSGNTIYF. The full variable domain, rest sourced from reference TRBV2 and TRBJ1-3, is EPEVTQTPSHQVTQMGQEVILRCVPISNHLYFYWYRQILGQKVEFLVSFYNNEISEKSEIFDDQFSVERPDGSNFTLKIRSTKLEDSAMYFCANSADRDSGNTIYFGEGSWLTVV.

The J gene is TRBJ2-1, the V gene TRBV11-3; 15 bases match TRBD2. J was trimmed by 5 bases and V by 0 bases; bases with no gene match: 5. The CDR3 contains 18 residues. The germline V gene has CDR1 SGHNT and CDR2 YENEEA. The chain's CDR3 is CASSLDGLAGGPNNEQFF. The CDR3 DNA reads TGTGCCAGCAGCTTAGATGGACTAGCGGGAGGGCCAAACAATGAGCAGTTCTTC.

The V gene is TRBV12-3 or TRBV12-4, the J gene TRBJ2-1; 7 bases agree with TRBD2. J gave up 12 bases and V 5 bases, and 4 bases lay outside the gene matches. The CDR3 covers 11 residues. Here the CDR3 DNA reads TGTGCCAGCAGTGCGGGGGACTGGCAGTTCTTC. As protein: CASSAGDWQFF.

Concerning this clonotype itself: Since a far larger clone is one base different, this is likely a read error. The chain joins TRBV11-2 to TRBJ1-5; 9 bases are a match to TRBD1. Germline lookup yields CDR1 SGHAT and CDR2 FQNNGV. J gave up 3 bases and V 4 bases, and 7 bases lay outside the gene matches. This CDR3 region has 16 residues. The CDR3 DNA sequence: TGTGCCAGCAGCTGGGGGGGGACAGGGATCAATCAGCCCCAGCATTTT. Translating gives CASSWGGTGINQPQHF.

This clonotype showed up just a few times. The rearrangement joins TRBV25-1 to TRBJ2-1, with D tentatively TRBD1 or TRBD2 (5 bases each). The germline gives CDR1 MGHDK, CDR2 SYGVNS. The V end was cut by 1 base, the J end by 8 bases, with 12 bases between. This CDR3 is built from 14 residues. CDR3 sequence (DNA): TGTGCCAGCAGTGAATCGGGGCCGCGGGATGAGCAGTTCTTC. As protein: CASSESGPRDEQFF.

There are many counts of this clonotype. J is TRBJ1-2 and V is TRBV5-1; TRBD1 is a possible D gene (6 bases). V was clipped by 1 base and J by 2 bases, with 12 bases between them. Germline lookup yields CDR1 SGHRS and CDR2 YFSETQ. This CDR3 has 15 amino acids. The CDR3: CASSLFAGENYGYTF. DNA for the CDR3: TGCGCCAGCAGCTTGTTCGCAGGGGAGAACTATGGCTACACCTTC.

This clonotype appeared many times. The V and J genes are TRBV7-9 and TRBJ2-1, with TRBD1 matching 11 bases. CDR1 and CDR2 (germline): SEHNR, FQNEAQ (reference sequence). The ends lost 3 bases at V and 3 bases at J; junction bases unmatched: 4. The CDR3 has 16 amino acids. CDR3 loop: CASSFRDRGIYNEQFF. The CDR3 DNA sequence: TGTGCCAGCAGCTTCCGGGACAGGGGGATCTACAATGAGCAGTTCTTC.

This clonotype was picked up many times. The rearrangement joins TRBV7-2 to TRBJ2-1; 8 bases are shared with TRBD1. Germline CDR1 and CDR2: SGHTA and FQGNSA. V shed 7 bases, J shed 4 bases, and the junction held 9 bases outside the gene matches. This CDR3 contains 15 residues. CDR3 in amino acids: CASTAGTGFYNEQFF. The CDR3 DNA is TGTGCCAGCACCGCCGGGACAGGATTTTACAATGAGCAGTTCTTC.

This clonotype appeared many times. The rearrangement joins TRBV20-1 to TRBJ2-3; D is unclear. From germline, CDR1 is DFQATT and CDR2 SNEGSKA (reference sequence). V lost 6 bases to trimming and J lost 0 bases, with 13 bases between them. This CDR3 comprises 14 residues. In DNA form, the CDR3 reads TGCAGTGCATTGACGGATCCTAGCACAGATACGCAGTATTTT. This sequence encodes CSALTDPSTDTQYF.

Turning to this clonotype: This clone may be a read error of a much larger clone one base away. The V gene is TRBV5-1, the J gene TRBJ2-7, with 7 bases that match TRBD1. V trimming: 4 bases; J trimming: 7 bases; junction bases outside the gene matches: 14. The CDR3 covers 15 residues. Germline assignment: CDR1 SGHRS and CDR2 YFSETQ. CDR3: CASSVIRGTANEQYF. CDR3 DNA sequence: TGCGCCAGCAGCGTAATCAGGGGGACCGCTAATGAGCAGTACTTC.